Described below is a single T cell receptor (beta chain) sequence and its context. Its antigen is as yet unknown. This may be a read error, as it is one base from a much larger clone. This CDR3 has 15 amino acids. The germline V gene encodes CDR1 MGHRA and CDR2 YSYEKL. Amplified TCR beta CDR3 regions were obtained using RNA transcripts as template. RT-PCR was first run with HTBI primers, then multiplex PCR in a second round. MiXCR was run by TCRdb on the multiplex PCR reads, yielding one entry per CDR3 protein. The sample holds 450,000 to 600,000 distinct CDR3 sequences, roughly 40% seen once. The sample belongs to a study of Graves' ophthalmopathy and Graves' hyperthyroidism. Ages of hyperthyroidism patients ran from 18 to 65, and their diagnoses were new, under 2 months' duration. Certain patients, namely those with other autoimmune diseases, uncontrolled infections, pregnancy or lactation, were excluded.

General observations from the study: Most expanded clonotypes from thyroid (those above 0.001 frequency) were also found in blood.

The rearrangement links TRBV4-1 to TRBJ1-5; possibly TRBD1 for D (5 bases). This sequence was found in an adult man with Graves' hyperthyroidism. Sequencing used peripheral blood or thyroid tissue (not recorded which). CDR3 residues: CASSQEATVYQPRHF. CDR3 bases: TGCGCCAGCAGCCAAGAAGCGACAGTGTATCAGCCCCGGCATTTT.